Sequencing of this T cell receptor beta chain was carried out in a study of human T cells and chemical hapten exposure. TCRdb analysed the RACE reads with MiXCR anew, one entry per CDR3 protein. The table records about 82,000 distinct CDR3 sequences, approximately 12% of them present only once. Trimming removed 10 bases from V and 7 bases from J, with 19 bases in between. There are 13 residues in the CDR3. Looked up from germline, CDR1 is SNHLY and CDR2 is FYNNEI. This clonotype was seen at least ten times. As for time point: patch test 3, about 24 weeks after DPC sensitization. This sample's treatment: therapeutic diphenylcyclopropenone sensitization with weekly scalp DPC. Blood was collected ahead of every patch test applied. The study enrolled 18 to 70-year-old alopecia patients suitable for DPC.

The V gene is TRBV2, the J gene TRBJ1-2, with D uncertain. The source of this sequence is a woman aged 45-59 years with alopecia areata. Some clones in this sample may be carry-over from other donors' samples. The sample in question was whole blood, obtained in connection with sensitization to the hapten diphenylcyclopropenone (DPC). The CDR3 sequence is CAIPESVAGGYTF. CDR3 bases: TGTGCCATCCCCGAGTCAGTAGCGGGTGGCTACACCTTC.